A selection of T cell receptor beta chains follows, all from one sample in a study of blood T cell repertoires in COVID-19. The data were produced by immunoSEQ multiplex PCR, yet TCRdb's version contains in-frame clones alone and is incomplete. Among a few hundred thousand clones listed, approximately 87% were seen once. The material sequenced was peripheral blood. Receptor source: a woman between 45 and 60 years old with acute or convalescent COVID-19. Each CDR3 is given with its conserved first and last residue. Each record gives: clone size, V gene, J gene, D gene, CDR3 length, CDR3 DNA, CDR3 protein. The D gene is left open where the match is weak. The size entry is marked missing in some rows and otherwise reads once, few, many or a size class.

>once|TRBV4-1|TRBJ1-4|NA|20
TGCGCCAGCAGCCAAGACGCCGGGACATACATTGGAGCAACTAATGAAAAACTGTTTTTT
CASSQDAGTYIGATNEKLFF
>NA|TRBV5-1|TRBJ1-4|NA|14
TGCGCCAGCAGCTTCGGAGGGCAGAATGAAAAACTGTTTTTT
CASSFGGQNEKLFF
>NA|TRBV5-1|TRBJ2-3|NA|13
TGCGCCAGCAGCGACTCTGGGAGGCGTACGCAGTATTTT
CASSDSGRRTQYF
>NA|TRBV4-1|TRBJ2-2|TRBD2|14
TGCGCCAGCAGCCAACCGGGGGGCACCGGGGAGCTGTTTTTT
CASSQPGGTGELFF
>NA|TRBV19|TRBJ2-1|TRBD2|15
TGTGCCAGTAGTAGATTAGCGGGGGGAAACAATGAGCAGTTCTTC
CASSRLAGGNNEQFF
>NA|TRBV7-2|TRBJ1-6|NA|14
TGTGCCAGCAGCAATGACCGGGGTGGTTCACCCCTCCACTTT
CASSNDRGGSPLHF
>NA|TRBV6-2/TRBV6-3|TRBJ2-5|TRBD2|14
TGTGCCAGCAGTTACTCGGGGGGGGTGGAGACCCAGTACTTC
CASSYSGGVETQYF
>NA|TRBV27|TRBJ2-2|TRBD2|16
TGTGCCAGCAGTTTGGGAGAGATACTAGCGGGAGGGGAGCTGTTTTTT
CASSLGEILAGGELFF
>NA|TRBV25-1|TRBJ2-7|TRBD1|15
TGTGCCAGCATTCGGACAGGGGTCTTAGTGGGCGAGCAGTACTTC
CASIRTGVLVGEQYF
>NA|TRBV11-3|TRBJ2-2|TRBD2|13
TGTGCCAGCAGCCAACTAGCGTCCGGGGAGCTGTTTTTT
CASSQLASGELFF
>NA|TRBV29-1|TRBJ1-1|NA|13
TGCAGCGTCGATTCGGGTATGAACACTGAAGCTTTCTTT
CSVDSGMNTEAFF
>NA|TRBV15|TRBJ1-1|NA|13
TGTGCCACCAGCAGAGTGGGGGGGACTGAAGCTTTCTTT
CATSRVGGTEAFF
>NA|TRBV7-9|TRBJ2-7|NA|14
TGTGCCAGCAGCCGGGTTTTACCAGTCTACGAGCAGTACTTC
CASSRVLPVYEQYF
>NA|TRBV7-8|TRBJ2-2|NA|15
TGTGCCAGCAGCTTAGGGCAGGGGTTCACCGGGGAGCTGTTTTTT
CASSLGQGFTGELFF
>NA|TRBV19|TRBJ2-1|NA|11
TGTGCCAGTTCTAGCGCCCATGAGCAGTTCTTC
CASSSAHEQFF
>few|TRBV7-2|TRBJ1-1|NA|15
TGTGCCAGCAGCTTAGTTGGACAGTTTGGCTCTGAAGCTTTCTTT
CASSLVGQFGSEAFF
>NA|TRBV20-1|TRBJ2-3|NA|12
TGCAGTGCTAGTGCTAGCGTCCAACGCGGGTATTTT
CSASASVQRGYF
>once|TRBV6-4|TRBJ2-7|NA|9
TGTGCCAGCCGGGATGAGCAGTACTTC
CASRDEQYF
>NA|TRBV11-2|TRBJ2-1|TRBD1|16
TGTGCCAGCAGCTTAGACCTCGGACAGGGGGACACTGAGCAGTTCTTC
CASSLDLGQGDTEQFF
>NA|TRBV6-5|TRBJ2-5|NA|13
TGTGCCAGCTCCCAGGGGCGAGGAGAGACCCAGTACTTC
CASSQGRGETQYF
>NA|TRBV19|TRBJ2-7|NA|13
TGTGCCAGTAGTATTTCGGGGACCTACGAGCAGTACTTC
CASSISGTYEQYF
>NA|TRBV5-5|TRBJ2-6|NA|14
TGTGCCAGCACCCGGGTCTCTGGGGCCAACGTCCTGACTTTC
CASTRVSGANVLTF
>NA|TRBV3-1/TRBV3-2|TRBJ1-1|NA|13
TGTGCCAGCAGCCAAGGGGCCAACACTGAAGCTTTCTTT
CASSQGANTEAFF
>NA|TRBV10-2|TRBJ1-5|NA|13
TGCGCCAGCCGGAGGGGTAGGGATCAGCCCCAGCATTTT
CASRRGRDQPQHF
>few|TRBV2|TRBJ1-1|NA|15
TGTGCCAGCAGTGAGGGCAGACCATCTGACACTGAAGCTTTCTTT
CASSEGRPSDTEAFF
>few|TRBV12-5|TRBJ1-5|NA|12
TGTGCTAGTGTCGAGTCTAATCAGCCCCAGCATTTT
CASVESNQPQHF
>NA|TRBV6-4|TRBJ2-3|TRBD2|14
TGTGCCAGCTATCTTAGCGGGGGCACAGATACGCAGTATTTT
CASYLSGGTDTQYF
>few|TRBV19|TRBJ2-1|NA|14
TGTGCCAGTAGTAGGGGACTTTCCTACAATGAGCAGTTCTTC
CASSRGLSYNEQFF
>NA|TRBV5-1|TRBJ1-2|TRBD1|14
TGCGCCAGCAGCCCCCGTCAGGGGGCAGATGGCTACACCTTC
CASSPRQGADGYTF
>NA|TRBV28|TRBJ1-5|TRBD1|18
TGTGCCAGCAGCTTATTTAGTCTTGCCAGGGGGAGCAATCAGCCCCAGCATTTT
CASSLFSLARGSNQPQHF
>NA|TRBV6-5|TRBJ1-2|TRBD1|14
TGTGCCAGCAGGGGATCCGGGACAGGATATGGCTACACCTTC
CASRGSGTGYGYTF
>once|TRBV28|TRBJ1-2|TRBD1|15
TGTGCCAGCAAAATTCGACAGGGGACCACTTATAGCTACACCTTC
CASKIRQGTTYSYTF
>NA|TRBV3-1/TRBV3-2|TRBJ1-5|TRBD1|15
TGTGCCAGCAGAGACGGACAGGGGCCCAATCAGCCCCAGCATTTT
CASRDGQGPNQPQHF
>NA|TRBV30|TRBJ1-2|TRBD1|13
TGTGCCTGGGGGACAGCACGGAACTATGGCTACACCTTC
CAWGTARNYGYTF
>NA|TRBV11-3|TRBJ1-6|NA|15
TGTGCCAGCAGCTTAGCAGGAACAGGGTCTTCACCCCTCCACTTT
CASSLAGTGSSPLHF
>NA|TRBV30|TRBJ2-1|TRBD1|17
TGTGCCTGGAACCACAGGGGGTACAGGGCCGGAGGCAATGAGCAGTTCTTC
CAWNHRGYRAGGNEQFF
>NA|TRBV27|TRBJ2-7|NA|18
TGTGCCAGCAGTTTATTTATCCGGGTCGGGGGAAGAGGCTACGAGCAGTACTTC
CASSLFIRVGGRGYEQYF
>NA|TRBV29-1|TRBJ2-7|TRBD1|13
TGCAGCGTTGGTACAGGGGGACCCTACGAGCAGTACTTC
CSVGTGGPYEQYF
>NA|TRBV19|TRBJ2-7|TRBD2|13
TGTGCCAGCGGACTAGCGGGAAACTACGAGCAGTACTTC
CASGLAGNYEQYF
>NA|TRBV11-3|TRBJ1-4|NA|14
TGTGCCAGCAGCTTTTCGGGGGGCGATGAAAAACTGTTTTTT
CASSFSGGDEKLFF